One sample yielded the 8 T cell receptor beta chains listed below, sequenced in a study of blood T cell repertoires in COVID-19 (TCRdb year 2020). The library was built by means of the immunoSEQ multiplex PCR assay. The clones in this table, taken by TCRdb from immuneACCESS, are in-frame only. Not every clone is retained; where verified, under half of the shortfall comes from an unresolved V gene, and the cause of the rest is unknown. The sample table lists under 45,000 clones, 81% of them with a count of one. The ten most abundant clones make up 3.1% of the sample. Sample: peripheral blood. Receptors were obtained from a man between 65 and 85 years old with COVID-19, enrolled during active disease.

The genes are TRBV28 and TRBJ2-1, with 12 bases aligning to TRBD2. The CDR3 is 20 residues long. The V segment lost 5 bases and the J segment 1 base; nucleotides outside the gene matches: 15. CDR1 and CDR2 (germline): MDHEN, SYDVKM. In DNA form, the CDR3 reads TGTGCCAGCAGTCCCCTTCGAGTTGGGCTAGCGGGAGGGTCCTACAATGAGCAGTTCTTC. Protein product: CASSPLRVGLAGGSYNEQFF. Full variable domain (remainder filled in from reference TRBV28 and TRBJ2-1): DVKVTQSSRYLVKRTGEKVFLECVQDMDHENMFWYRQDPGLGLRLIYFSYDVKMKEKGDIPEGYSVSREKKERFSLILESASTNQTSMYLCASSPLRVGLAGGSYNEQFFGPGTRLTVL.

The chain recombines TRBV27 with TRBJ2-7, with 9 bases aligning to TRBD2. The germline CDR1 and CDR2 sequences are MNHEY and SMNVEV (reference sequence). This CDR3 spans 14 amino acids. V lost 4 bases and J lost 5; bases outside the gene matches: 6. The CDR3 sequence is CASSSAGGRNEQYF. CDR3 nucleotide sequence: TGTGCCAGCAGTTCTGCGGGAGGGCGTAACGAGCAGTACTTC.

The chain is built from TRBV15 and TRBJ1-1; TRBD1 agrees at 7 bases. The length of the CDR3 is 18 residues. V was clipped by 1 base and J by 0 bases; unmatched bases: 11. Germline V gene data show CDR1 as LNHNV and CDR2 as YYDKDF (reference sequence). The CDR3 DNA reads as TGTGCCACCAGCAGAGTAGACAGGCACAGGGGTATGAACACTGAAGCTTTCTTT. This codes for CATSRVDRHRGMNTEAFF.

The gene calls are TRBV18 and TRBJ2-1, with 7 bases fitting TRBD2. The V gene's germline CDR1 is KGHSH and CDR2 LQKENI. This CDR3 has 16 residues. Unmatched junction bases numbered 3, after V lost 1 base and J lost 0 bases. CDR3 residues: CASSPQGGSSYNEQFF. CDR3 bases: TGTGCCAGCTCACCACAGGGCGGGAGCTCCTACAATGAGCAGTTCTTC.

The chain carries TRBV27 and TRBJ1-6; 8 bases fit TRBD1. V shed 5 bases and J 5 bases; nucleotides not matched to a gene: 5. The CDR3 extends over 15 amino acids. Germline V gene sequence: CDR1 MNHEY, CDR2 SMNVEV (reference sequence). The CDR3 reads CASSSRGPNNSPLHF. The CDR3, as DNA: TGTGCCAGCAGTAGCAGGGGGCCGAATAATTCACCCCTCCACTTT.

This chain uses TRBV4-1 with TRBJ1-5; D call uncertain. Trimming removed 0 bases from V and 5 bases from J, with 8 bases in between. Germline lookup yields CDR1 MGHRA and CDR2 YSYEKL. This CDR3 is built from 14 residues. The CDR3 DNA is TGCGCCAGCAGCCAAGAAAGGGAGTATCAGCCCCAGCATTTT. Protein sequence: CASSQEREYQPQHF.

The chain joins TRBV11-2 to TRBJ1-1; D uncertain. The germline V and J ends were trimmed by 1 base and 0 bases, with 12 bases remaining between them. Germline CDR1 is SGHAT and CDR2 is FQNNGV. The CDR3 length is 16 residues. CDR3 sequence: CASSLGVRTMNTEAFF. The CDR3 coding sequence is TGTGCCAGCAGCTTAGGAGTACGAACCATGAACACTGAAGCTTTCTTT.

The rearrangement joins TRBV6-2 or TRBV6-3 to TRBJ2-7, with TRBD1 as a possible D gene (5 bases). Germline CDR1 and CDR2: MNHEY and SVGEGT. The CDR3 spans 16 residues. V was clipped by 3 bases and J by 7 bases, with 22 bases between them. The CDR3 protein is CASSYYLQGRLNEQYF. CDR3 DNA: TGTGCCAGCAGTTATTATCTTCAGGGTCGATTGAATGAGCAGTACTTC.